The next 10 T cell receptor beta chains were all read from a single sample in a study of blood T cells in healthy people across ages. For the second PCR, which ran for about 7 to 12 cycles, a sample-barcoded 5' primer and a J-beta primer mix were used. MiXCR, run by TCRdb on the 5' RACE reads, gives a single entry per CDR3 protein. The data contain 500,000 to 650,000 distinct CDR3 sequences, roughly a quarter of them singletons. The same data also contributed to another study, on T cells of mothers and their children.

Material: blood. The receptors derive from a boy younger than 10 in good health.

This chain uses TRBV20-1 with TRBJ2-5, with a tentative D call TRBD2 (7 bases). Trimming took off 5 bases at V and 0 bases at J, with 22 bases between the two ends. The length of the CDR3 is 17 residues. Germline V CDR1 and CDR2: DFQATT, SNEGSKA (reference sequence). The DNA of the CDR3 is TGCAGTGCTCCGGGAGCGGGACACTTTGTCGACCAAGAGACCCAGTACTTC. Its translation is CSAPGAGHFVDQETQYF.

This clonotype was detected only a few times. A junction boundary mismatches the germline segment, possibly from a read error. The chain joins TRBV7-7 to TRBJ2-5, with TRBD1 as a possible D gene (5 bases). Germline loops: CDR1 SSHAT, CDR2 FNYEAQ (reference sequence). The CDR3 contains 14 residues. The CDR3 spells CASSRQRHQETQYF. CDR3 in DNA: TGTGCTAGCAGCAGACAGCGTCACCAAGAGACCCAGTACTTC. Together with reference TRBV7-7 and TRBJ2-5, the CDR3 gives the full variable domain: GAGVSQSPRYKVTKRGQDVTLRCDPISSHATLYWYQQALGQGPEFLTYFNYEAQPDKSGLPSDRFSAERPEGSISTLTIQRTEQRDSAMYRCASSRQRHQETQYFGPGTRLLVL.

The rearrangement joins TRBV24-1 to TRBJ2-1; the D gene is possibly TRBD2 (6 bases). Trimming took off 3 bases at V and 4 bases at J, with 12 bases between the two ends. Germline V gives CDR1 KGHDR, CDR2 SFDVKD. The CDR3 is 15 residues long. As DNA, the CDR3 is TGTGCCACCAGTGATAGCCGGGAGAGATACAATGAGCAGTTCTTC. This sequence encodes CATSDSRERYNEQFF.

This chain links TRBV20-1 with TRBJ1-2, with TRBD1 as a possible D gene (6 bases). The CDR3 has 16 residues. The germline gives CDR1 DFQATT, CDR2 SNEGSKA (reference sequence). V was clipped by 0 bases and J by 1 base, with 15 bases between them. The CDR3 protein is CSARDQGPGLNYGYTF. CDR3 bases: TGCAGTGCTAGAGACCAGGGGCCGGGCCTTAACTATGGCTACACCTTC.

This sequence joins TRBV15 and TRBJ2-1; 13 bases fit TRBD2. V lost 6 bases, J lost 10 bases, and 9 bases stayed unmatched. This CDR3 region has 15 residues. Germline CDR1 reads LNHNV; CDR2 reads YYDKDF (reference sequence). DNA of the CDR3: TGTGCCACCAGTGCTGGACTAGCGGGAGAATTGGAGCAGTTCTTC. Translating gives CATSAGLAGELEQFF.

This clonotype showed up just a few times. The junction departs from the called germline gene at one end, perhaps through a read error. The rearrangement links TRBV6-9 to TRBJ2-5, with D unresolved. Germline V CDR1 and CDR2: MNHGY, SVAAGI. The CDR3 covers 11 residues. The CDR3 sequence is CASPQGETRYF. CDR3 DNA: TGTGCCAGCCCCCAAGGAGAGACCCGGTACTTC.

The rearrangement joins TRBV19 to TRBJ1-2, with D maybe TRBD1 (6 bases). The germline V gene encodes CDR1 LNHDA and CDR2 SQIVND (reference sequence). V shed 9 bases and J shed 4 bases, with 21 bases lying between them. The CDR3 is made up of 15 amino acids. CDR3 nucleotides: TGTGCCAGCTCTCGACAGGCGGCGTCGGGCTATGGCTACACCTTC. It specifies CASSRQAASGYGYTF.

V usage is TRBV7-9 and J usage is TRBJ1-1, with D perhaps matching TRBD1 (5 bases). With 5 bases removed from V and 1 base from J, the gap between germline ends came to 11 bases. Germline-derived CDR1 and CDR2 are SEHNR and FQNEAQ (reference sequence). This CDR3 comprises 14 residues. The CDR3 coding sequence is TGTGCCAGCAGCCTGATGGGGGAGAACACTGAAGCTTTCTTT. Its translation is CASSLMGENTEAFF.

The table lists this clonotype with a few counts. The rearrangement links TRBV7-9 to TRBJ2-1; unclear D gene. The CDR3 sequence is 15 residues long. Trimming removed 3 bases from V and 9 bases from J, with 18 bases in between. The germline V gene has CDR1 SEHNR and CDR2 FQNEAQ (reference sequence). CDR3 protein: CASSLARSIPTEQFF. CDR3 bases: TGTGCCAGCAGCTTGGCCCGGAGCATCCCTACTGAGCAGTTCTTC.

The chain uses TRBV12-3 or TRBV12-4 and TRBJ1-5; D is uncertain. Trimming stripped 3 bases from V and 0 bases from J, with 12 bases between. This CDR3 region has 16 residues. The CDR3 DNA is TGTGCCAGCAGTTTGGGTATTCGTGGTAGCAATCAGCCCCAGCATTTT. Protein product: CASSLGIRGSNQPQHF.